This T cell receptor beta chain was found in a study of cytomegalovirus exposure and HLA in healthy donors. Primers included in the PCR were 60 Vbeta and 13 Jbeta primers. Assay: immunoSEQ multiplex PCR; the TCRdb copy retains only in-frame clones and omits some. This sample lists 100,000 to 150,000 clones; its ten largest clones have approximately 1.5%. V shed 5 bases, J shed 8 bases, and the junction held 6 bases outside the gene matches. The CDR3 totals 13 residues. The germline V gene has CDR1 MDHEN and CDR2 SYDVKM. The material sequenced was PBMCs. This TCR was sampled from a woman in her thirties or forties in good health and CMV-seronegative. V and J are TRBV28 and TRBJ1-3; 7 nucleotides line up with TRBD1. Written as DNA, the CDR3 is TGTGCCAGCAGTGGTACAGGGGAGTACACCATATATTTT. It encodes CASSGTGEYTIYF.